This T cell receptor beta chain was found in a study of OX40 agonist ivuxolimab in advanced cancers. Findings and caveats of the study: Expanded clones belonging to CD8+ T cells outnumbered, on average, those of CD4+.

Method: immunoSEQ multiplex PCR; TCRdb's copy keeps in-frame clones and lacks some. The data show more than 100,000 clones, about nine tenths seen once. J lost 4 bases, V lost 0 bases, and 6 bases had no gene match. Per the germline V gene, CDR1 is SGDLS and CDR2 is YYNGEE. The CDR3 has 17 residues. For this clone: Its antigen is unidentified.

Specimen: CD4+ or CD8+ T cells sorted from blood, collected in a trial of the OX40 agonist ivuxolimab. This chain joins TRBV9 and TRBJ2-1; 11 bases line up with TRBD2. The clonotype originates from an adult with an advanced solid tumor such as melanoma, head and neck, liver or kidney cancer. The CDR3 nucleotides are TGTGCCAGCAGCGTAGGGGTTAGCGGGAGGGGGTACAATGAGCAGTTCTTC. This gives the protein CASSVGVSGRGYNEQFF.